The rows below give T cell receptor beta chains drawn from one sample of a study of blood T cell repertoires in COVID-19. The data were produced by immunoSEQ multiplex PCR, yet TCRdb's version contains in-frame clones alone and is incomplete. The sample contains 160,000 or so clones, about 92% of which appear only once. Sample: peripheral blood. These receptor sequences come from a man aged 55 to 70 with active or convalescent COVID-19. Both conserved end residues are part of each CDR3. Fields, in order: CDR3 protein, V gene, D gene. A D gene is named only where the DNA matches it firmly.

cdr3_aa: CASSYLQAPTLDGYTF
v_call: TRBV6-2/TRBV6-3
d_call: -

cdr3_aa: CASSLDIPGHGFFEQFF
v_call: TRBV7-8
d_call: -

cdr3_aa: CASSIGGSSNQPQHF
v_call: TRBV19
d_call: -

cdr3_aa: CASKAGVADTQYF
v_call: TRBV10-1
d_call: TRBD2

cdr3_aa: CASRDQGWNEQFF
v_call: TRBV27
d_call: -

cdr3_aa: CASSLVTGNTEAFF
v_call: TRBV7-9
d_call: -

cdr3_aa: CASSYLASGGAIDTQYF
v_call: TRBV7-2
d_call: TRBD2

cdr3_aa: CASGTPGAGNSPLHF
v_call: TRBV6-5
d_call: -

cdr3_aa: CAISARPGQRPGYTF
v_call: TRBV10-3
d_call: TRBD1

cdr3_aa: CASSTQGDTEAFF
v_call: TRBV19
d_call: TRBD1

cdr3_aa: CASSESTLAVYNEQFF
v_call: TRBV10-1
d_call: -

cdr3_aa: CAIRAGGANTDTQYF
v_call: TRBV10-3
d_call: -

cdr3_aa: CASSSPGLADNEQFF
v_call: TRBV5-4
d_call: TRBD2

cdr3_aa: CASSYSEFNYGYTF
v_call: TRBV6-5
d_call: -

cdr3_aa: CASSLARGGDNYGYTF
v_call: TRBV5-1
d_call: -

cdr3_aa: CAWRTSVNYGYTF
v_call: TRBV30
d_call: -

cdr3_aa: CASSLRQDTEQYF
v_call: TRBV7-9
d_call: -

cdr3_aa: CASSSRDYSGNTIYF
v_call: TRBV19
d_call: -

cdr3_aa: CASTGQHYGYTF
v_call: TRBV6-6
d_call: -

cdr3_aa: CASRELAGGQETQYF
v_call: TRBV5-1
d_call: TRBD2

cdr3_aa: CASSGPGDGLYGYTF
v_call: TRBV4-2
d_call: -

cdr3_aa: CASSPLGDQPQHF
v_call: TRBV6-5
d_call: -

cdr3_aa: CASSPWTGGAANEQFF
v_call: TRBV27
d_call: TRBD1

cdr3_aa: CASSPDRRYTEAFF
v_call: TRBV2
d_call: -

cdr3_aa: CASRPTGQGEKLFF
v_call: TRBV5-1
d_call: TRBD1

cdr3_aa: CASSGGVGALRSMNTEAFF
v_call: TRBV9
d_call: -

cdr3_aa: CASSRTSLSDTQYF
v_call: TRBV6-5
d_call: TRBD2

cdr3_aa: CAVTGDQETQYF
v_call: TRBV2
d_call: -

cdr3_aa: CATSSSGSMADTQYF
v_call: TRBV5-4
d_call: -

cdr3_aa: CASSADSSYNSPLHF
v_call: TRBV18
d_call: -

cdr3_aa: CASQQDLGNQPQHF
v_call: TRBV5-4
d_call: -

cdr3_aa: CASSPLRETQYF
v_call: TRBV3-1/TRBV3-2
d_call: -

cdr3_aa: CASSTGQNQPQHF
v_call: TRBV5-1
d_call: -

cdr3_aa: CASNVLGVPQETQYF
v_call: TRBV11-2
d_call: -

cdr3_aa: CASSLSRLVEQYF
v_call: TRBV7-2
d_call: -

cdr3_aa: CASSIFLPGQGSGSSGNTIYF
v_call: TRBV19
d_call: TRBD1

cdr3_aa: CASSQRQGMENTGELFF
v_call: TRBV4-1
d_call: TRBD1

cdr3_aa: CASSPNPQNSPLHF
v_call: TRBV5-1
d_call: -

cdr3_aa: CASSALATTYEQYF
v_call: TRBV3-1/TRBV3-2
d_call: TRBD2

cdr3_aa: CATSREGHRMFGNQPQHF
v_call: TRBV15
d_call: -

cdr3_aa: CASSLGAGNQPQHF
v_call: TRBV5-1
d_call: -

cdr3_aa: CASSQDSVPYNEQFF
v_call: TRBV3-1/TRBV3-2
d_call: -

cdr3_aa: CASAEGQTLGEQFF
v_call: TRBV19
d_call: -

cdr3_aa: CASSVDISSNYGYTF
v_call: TRBV9
d_call: -

cdr3_aa: CASSLIGGRTDTQYF
v_call: TRBV7-7
d_call: TRBD2

cdr3_aa: CASSLGQRASRGVPYEQYF
v_call: TRBV7-9
d_call: -

cdr3_aa: CASSETETNYGYTF
v_call: TRBV2
d_call: -

cdr3_aa: CASSNIAGGNTDTQYF
v_call: TRBV11-2
d_call: TRBD2

cdr3_aa: CASSQASRGAAGNTIYF
v_call: TRBV4-2
d_call: -

cdr3_aa: CASSLGGQGVWYEQYF
v_call: TRBV5-4
d_call: TRBD1

cdr3_aa: CASGRPGTGGAFF
v_call: TRBV12-5
d_call: TRBD1